This record looks at one TCR beta chain sequence and its context. What this receptor recognizes is not known. No much larger clone exists at a distance of one base, and base qualities are not known. Measured from the cysteine to the phenylalanine, the CDR3 is 15 residues long. Of the read, only the CDR3 DNA is kept; its 45 bases are in frame from base 1. As encoded in the germline V gene (reference sequence), CDR1 is SEHNR while CDR2 is FQNEAQ. Unmatched junction bases come to 8, with V trimmed by 3 bases and J by 7 bases. This sample is drawn from a study of blood T cell repertoires in COVID-19 (dated by TCRdb to the early 2020s). With respect to the entire study: Samples from collaborators originated in the United States, Italy and Spain and spanned both the acute and convalescent phases of COVID-19. Subjects who had been exposed to COVID-19, were actively infected with it, or had recovered from it provided the deeply sampled blood TCRbeta repertoires that made up the dataset. Where available, HLA class I and class II types were obtained from metadata supplied by the sample provider rather than from assay-based typing. The material from the prospective study consisted of cDNA or gDNA derived from T cells, B-cell-depleted T cells, or PBMCs. The sample metadata nearly always contained a de-identified subject ID, COVID-19 status, age in years and sex. The repertoires were released in a freely available public database intended as a resource for research on the immune response to SARS-CoV-2. The samples were drawn from the first 160 participants of the ongoing ImmuneRACE study and from 1,254 subjects provided by 6 global collaborators.

Enrolling through a virtual design, the prospective study's participants ranged in age from about 18 to 89 years and lived across 20 to 25 United States geographic areas. To assign participants to cohorts, the prospective study relied on clinical history that participants themselves reported in a screening survey and a study questionnaire. Recovered participants in ImmuneRACE Cohort 3 were defined by two consecutive negative NP/OP PCR tests, clearance by a healthcare professional, or resolution of symptoms. Mobile phlebotomists in the prospective study collected whole blood, serum and a nasopharyngeal or oropharyngeal swab from every participant. Additional blood draws and questionnaires over a 2-month period could optionally be provided by prospective study participants. Before DNA extraction, blood samples from the prospective study were shipped at room temperature or frozen. TCRbeta CDR3 regions were amplified from genomic DNA by means of the immunoSEQ Assay, a bias-controlled multiplex PCR. Processing in the source paper ran as follows. Within the assay, amplification of reference gene primers was used to estimate how many nucleated cells each sample contained. To quantify the absolute abundance of each unique TCRbeta CDR3 rearrangement, sequence reads were collapsed and filtered. Productive Simpson clonality was computed per sample as the square root of Simpson's diversity index over productive rearrangements. TCRdb holds this immuneACCESS table with in-frame rearrangements only. Some clones are missing; in checked studies, unresolved V genes explain under half, and the rest has no known cause. V and J calls and clone size are copied from that table; D and trimming were computed from the DNA. Counted in this sample were approximately 260,000 clones; about nine tenths of them appeared once. About 2% of the sample comes from the top ten.

Results and caveats for the whole study, not just this receptor: The quantity of clinical and demographic metadata differed by source and by participant and was supplied without curation.

Sequencing used PBMCs or T cells enriched from blood (not recorded which). The clonotype originates from a woman aged 55-69 years who had recovered from COVID-19. The receptor chain draws on TRBV7-9 and TRBJ2-1; 8 bases in the junction line up with TRBD2. The bases read TGTGCCAGCAGCTTTTCGAGCGGGAGACAGAATGAGCAGTTCTTC. It translates to CASSFSSGRQNEQFF.